These T cell receptor beta chains were read from a single sample in a study of cytomegalovirus exposure and HLA in healthy donors. Clones were read by immunoSEQ multiplex PCR, and TCRdb kept only the in-frame ones, dropping some. The sample has 150,000 to 200,000 clones, 79% seen once. Sequenced: PBMCs. These receptors all come from a woman aged 35 to 49 in good health and CMV-seronegative. The CDR3 runs from the conserved cysteine through the conserved F or W. A D gene is named only where the DNA matches it firmly. Some rows have no size entry. The others give once, few or many, or a class for an expanded clone.

NA TRBJ1-4 TRBV6-5 NA TGTGCCAGCAGTCCCGACGGGGGAGGAAAACTGTTTTTT CASSPDGGGKLFF
NA TRBJ2-1 TRBV7-3 NA TGTGCCAGCAGCTTAAGATTAACAGTCTCCTACAATGAGCAGTTCTTC CASSLRLTVSYNEQFF
NA TRBJ2-7 TRBV10-2 NA TGCGCCAGCAAGGGAGTCTACGAGCAGTACTTC CASKGVYEQYF
NA TRBJ2-7 TRBV6-5 few TGTGCCAGCAGTTACACTCAGACTAGCTACGAGCAGTACTTC CASSYTQTSYEQYF
TRBD2 TRBJ2-2 TRBV13 NA TGTGCCAGCAGCAACCAGGGACTAGCGGGGGCCTTGAACACCGGGGAGCTGTTTTTT CASSNQGLAGALNTGELFF
TRBD1 TRBJ2-7 TRBV6-5 NA TGTGCCAGCGGTACAGGGGACAACTCCTACGAGCAGTACTTC CASGTGDNSYEQYF
TRBD1 TRBJ1-3 TRBV2 NA TGTGCCAGCCGTGGGACAGGGGGTGGAAACACCATATATTTT CASRGTGGGNTIYF
TRBD2 TRBJ2-7 TRBV13 NA TGTGCCAGCAGCCCAGCTATAGCGGGGAGCTCCTACGAGCAGTACTTC CASSPAIAGSSYEQYF
TRBD2 TRBJ2-7 TRBV9 NA TGTGCCAGCAGCGTAGGTCCGACTAGCGGGATTTACGAGCAGTACTTC CASSVGPTSGIYEQYF
NA TRBJ1-1 TRBV5-1 few TGCGCCAGCAGCCCCGGGAGAGTGACCACTGAAGCTTTCTTT CASSPGRVTTEAFF
TRBD1 TRBJ1-1 TRBV12-5 few TGTGCTAGTGGTTTGTATCGGACAGGGGGCTTCACTGAAGCTTTCTTT CASGLYRTGGFTEAFF
NA TRBJ1-4 TRBV5-1 few TGCGCCAGCAGCGCAGGCGATAATGAAAAACTGTTTTTT CASSAGDNEKLFF
TRBD2 TRBJ2-7 TRBV25-1 NA TGTGCCAGTTCCCCGGGGGGACTCTACGAGCAGTACTTC CASSPGGLYEQYF
TRBD1 TRBJ2-7 TRBV27 NA TGTGCCAGCAGTTTATTTCCCGGACAGGAGTCCTACGAGCAGTACTTC CASSLFPGQESYEQYF
TRBD1 TRBJ1-5 TRBV4-2 once TGTGCCAGCAGCCAGGAGACAGGGGTGGGCCAGCCCCAGCATTTT CASSQETGVGQPQHF
NA TRBJ1-1 TRBV6-1 few TGTGCCAGCAGTGAATGGGCAGGGGCGAACACTGAAGCTTTCTTT CASSEWAGANTEAFF
NA TRBJ2-3 TRBV10-3 once TGTGCCATCAGTGAGTCAGGGGGTAGCACAGATACGCAGTATTTT CAISESGGSTDTQYF
NA TRBJ1-2 TRBV29-1 NA TGCAGCGTGGAGGCGAAGGGATATGGCTACACCTTC CSVEAKGYGYTF
TRBD2 TRBJ2-5 TRBV7-9 NA TGTGCCAGCAGCTTTACGACTAGCGGGAGGGCAAGGGAGACCCAGTACTTC CASSFTTSGRARETQYF
TRBD2 TRBJ2-7 TRBV19 NA TGTGCCAGTAGTATAGCGGGAGGGCTACTGGGCGAGCAGTACTTC CASSIAGGLLGEQYF
TRBD2 TRBJ2-7 TRBV5-8 once TGTGCCAGCAGCCAAAGAGGTGTGGGGGGGAGCGAGCAGTACTTC CASSQRGVGGSEQYF
TRBD2 TRBJ2-7 TRBV5-1 NA TGCGCCAGCACGGTGGGGGTTGGGCGGGAGAACTCCTACGAGCAGTACTTC CASTVGVGRENSYEQYF
NA TRBJ2-2 TRBV6-1 NA TGTGCCAGCAGTGAAGCCGGAGGGCCCGGGGAGCTGTTTTTT CASSEAGGPGELFF
NA TRBJ2-7 TRBV28 NA TGTGCCAGCAGTTTTAGGGGGTTCGCCTACGAGCAGTACTTC CASSFRGFAYEQYF
NA TRBJ2-7 TRBV5-1 few TGCGCCAGCAGCCCAGGGGTGGGCAGCTCCTACGAGCAGTACTTC CASSPGVGSSYEQYF
TRBD2 TRBJ2-5 TRBV5-3 once TGTGCCAGAAGCTTACTAGCGGGAGTCAGGGAGACCCAGTACTTC CARSLLAGVRETQYF
TRBD2 TRBJ2-1 TRBV5-6 NA TGTGCCAGCAGCTTGCTAGCGGGGTTATACAATGAGCAGTTCTTC CASSLLAGLYNEQFF
NA TRBJ2-1 TRBV5-1 once TGCGCCAGCAGCTTGGACAGATACAATGAGCAGTTCTTC CASSLDRYNEQFF
NA TRBJ2-5 TRBV28 NA TGTGCCAGCAGTCTCACAGGCAGGGGTTTTGAGACCCAGTACTTC CASSLTGRGFETQYF
NA TRBJ1-2 TRBV30 NA TGTGCCTGGAGTTCCCGTGGGCGCTCTGGCTACACCTTC CAWSSRGRSGYTF
NA TRBJ2-3 TRBV6-1 NA TGTGCCAGCGGGAGATACACAGATACGCAGTATTTT CASGRYTDTQYF
NA TRBJ2-1 TRBV11-3 NA TGTGCCAGCAGCTCCCGGCGGGGCCACAATGAGCAGTTCTTC CASSSRRGHNEQFF
NA TRBJ2-7 TRBV6-4 NA TGTGCCAGCAGTAGGGACACAGGCCCCTACGAGCAGTACTTC CASSRDTGPYEQYF
TRBD2 TRBJ2-7 TRBV11-2 NA TGTGCCAGCAGCCAGACTAGCCGTTACGAGCAGTACTTC CASSQTSRYEQYF
NA TRBJ2-1 TRBV6-1 NA TGTGCCAGCACCATGAGGGGAGGCACCGATGAGCAGTTCTTC CASTMRGGTDEQFF
NA TRBJ1-2 TRBV29-1 once TGCAGCGTTGAAGACCCGGACACCCGCTATGGCTACACCTTC CSVEDPDTRYGYTF
NA TRBJ1-2 TRBV19 NA TGTGCCAGTGAGACTGAGAACTATGGCTACACCTTC CASETENYGYTF
TRBD2 TRBJ2-7 TRBV7-9 NA TGTGCCAGCAGCTTGACTAGCGACGAGCAGTACTTC CASSLTSDEQYF
TRBD1 TRBJ2-5 TRBV5-1 once TGCGCCAGCAGCTTGGTCGGGACAGGGGGTCAAGAGACCCAGTACTTC CASSLVGTGGQETQYF
NA TRBJ1-5 TRBV28 NA TGTGCCAGCAGTTTAGGGCAGTCCAATCAGCCCCAGCATTTT CASSLGQSNQPQHF
TRBD1 TRBJ1-1 TRBV28 NA TGTGCCAGCAGCCACCCCCCCGGGACAGGGTCTGAAGCTTTCTTT CASSHPPGTGSEAFF
TRBD2 TRBJ2-7 TRBV4-1 NA TGCGCCAGCAGCCAAGATCAGGCGGGGGCCTACGAGCAGTACTTC CASSQDQAGAYEQYF
NA TRBJ2-3 TRBV4-1 NA TGCGCCAGCAGCCAAGCAGCGGGACACACAGATACGCAGTATTTT CASSQAAGHTDTQYF
NA TRBJ1-4 TRBV13 few TGTGCCAGCAGCTCTGAGGGAGAGGAGGGTGAAAAACTGTTTTTT CASSSEGEEGEKLFF
NA TRBJ1-2 TRBV19 NA TGTGCCAGTAGTTCCCTAACGCGGGACAACTATGGCTACACCTTC CASSSLTRDNYGYTF
TRBD1 TRBJ2-7 TRBV5-1 NA TGCGCCAGCAGCTTGTGGGACAGTGCTTCGAACGAGCAGTACTTC CASSLWDSASNEQYF
NA TRBJ1-2 TRBV6-5 NA TGTGCCAGCACCGACACTGCGGGGGGCTACACCTTC CASTDTAGGYTF
NA TRBJ2-2 TRBV19 NA TGTGCCAGTAGCAAGCCAGGACAGCCCTTCACCGGGGAGCTGTTTTTT CASSKPGQPFTGELFF
NA TRBJ1-5 TRBV6-6 NA TGTGCCAGCAGTTACTCGACAGTAGGGCAGCCCCAGCATTTT CASSYSTVGQPQHF
NA TRBJ1-1 TRBV5-4 NA TGTGCCAGCAGCTTGGTGAGAGGCGCGAACACTGAAGCTTTCTTT CASSLVRGANTEAFF
TRBD1 TRBJ1-6 TRBV27 NA TGTGCCAGCAGTTTAGGGACAGGGAAGGTTTCACCCCTCCACTTT CASSLGTGKVSPLHF
NA TRBJ2-3 TRBV19 NA TGTGCCAGTAGGGGGCCTCGACCCCACACAGATACGCAGTATTTT CASRGPRPHTDTQYF
TRBD2 TRBJ2-1 TRBV4-3 NA TGCGCCAGCAGCCCCGGGACTAGCGGAATATACAATGAGCAGTTCTTC CASSPGTSGIYNEQFF
NA TRBJ2-5 TRBV5-1 once TGCGCCAGCAGTCCGGGGTTGGAGACCCAGTACTTC CASSPGLETQYF